The 26 T cell receptor beta chains presented below share a single source sample, sequenced in a study of CD8 T cells in ankylosing spondylitis (dated by TCRdb to the late 2010s). The full study reports these points: Blood from ankylosing spondylitis patients appeared to be characterized by a TCR beta motif made up of under 10 highly homologous amino acid variants.

The antigens of these receptors remain unknown. Library prep was done by 5' RACE. Sequencing relied on an Illumina HiSeq 2500. TCRdb reprocessed the public reads (quality trimming at Q25 with fastp, clone calling with MiXCR) and kept in-frame beta chains. Merged by CDR3 protein, the rows form single entries marked with the most common genes and DNA. Here the sample has about 540,000 distinct CDR3 sequences; about 13% occur a single time. The ten largest account for almost 7% of the sample. What was sequenced was blood, either unsorted or a sorted T cell fraction (not recorded which). These receptors all come from a male donor with ankylosing spondylitis.

This clonotype was counted a few times. This chain joins TRBV11-2 and TRBJ1-1; TRBD1 might be the D (5 bases). Trimming left V 2 bases short and J 4 bases short, with 11 bases between. Germline V gives CDR1 SGHAT, CDR2 FQNNGV. The CDR3 length is 14 residues. For the CDR3, the DNA is TGTGCCAGCAGCTTAAGAGGGGTTAGCACTGAAGCTTTCTTT. Translated: CASSLRGVSTEAFF.

This clonotype was observed at least ten times. The chain combines TRBV14 with TRBJ1-1, with a weak D call TRBD1 (5 bases). V shed 2 bases and J shed 0 bases, with 10 bases lying between them. Germline V gene sequence: CDR1 SGHDN, CDR2 FVKESK. The CDR3 length is 15 residues. CDR3 DNA: TGTGCCAGCAGCCAACGGGAGGGGTTGAACACTGAAGCTTTCTTT. Encoded protein: CASSQREGLNTEAFF.

At least ten counts were recorded for this clonotype. The CDR3 protein is CASSPQGVPMNTEAFF. The CDR3 DNA follows: TGCGCCAGCAGCCCCCAGGGGGTTCCCATGAACACTGAAGCTTTCTTT. The V gene is TRBV5-1, the J gene TRBJ1-1; 7 nucleotides align to TRBD1. The J segment lost 0 bases and the V segment lost 4 bases, leaving 9 bases of the junction unmatched. The CDR3 length is 16 residues. Germline assignment: CDR1 SGHRS and CDR2 YFSETQ.

This clonotype has just a few counts. The chain has TRBV20-1 and TRBJ1-5; 10 nucleotides agree with TRBD1. Germline V gene data show CDR1 as DFQATT and CDR2 as SNEGSKA (reference sequence). The V and J ends lost 2 bases and 7 bases, in that order; junction bases with no gene match: 5. This CDR3 comprises 14 residues. The CDR3 DNA reads TGCAGTGCTAGAAGGACAGGGGGAGGCCAGCCCCAGCATTTT. This gives the protein CSARRTGGGQPQHF.

The chain employs TRBV23-1 and TRBJ2-7, with D maybe TRBD1 (6 bases). TRBV23-1 is noted as an ORF with a role that remains uncertain. V dropped 3 bases and J dropped 4 bases, with 19 bases sitting between them. The CDR3 contains 16 residues. In DNA, the CDR3 is TGCGCCAGCAGTCATCTGGACAGCGCCCCTCGTTACGAGCAGTACGTC. Translated: CASSHLDSAPRYEQYV.

This rearrangement joins TRBV5-1 to TRBJ2-1; D gene uncertain. Germline CDR1 SGHRS, CDR2 YFSETQ. The length of the CDR3 is 11 residues. Trimming pared 7 bases from V and 8 bases from J, leaving 10 bases between. The CDR3 region has the DNA TGCGCCAGCCTCGGTACCCATGAGCAGTTCTTC. This codes for CASLGTHEQFF.

In its sample, this clonotype was seen a few times. This rearrangement joins TRBV5-5 to TRBJ1-1; D remains ambiguous. Germline V gives CDR1 SGHKS, CDR2 YYEKEE (reference sequence). The CDR3 loop spans 13 amino acids. Deletions cut 6 bases from V and 10 bases from J, with 19 bases between. CDR3 sequence: CASTSEGSWGAFF. CDR3 coding DNA: TGTGCCAGCACCTCGGAAGGCTCGTGGGGAGCTTTCTTT.

The chain links TRBV7-9 to TRBJ1-2, with TRBD1 identical over 8 bases. The J segment lost 8 bases and the V segment lost 4 bases, leaving 3 bases of the junction unmatched. The germline gives CDR1 SEHNR, CDR2 FQNEAQ (reference sequence). The CDR3 length is 12 residues. The CDR3: CASSWDRTGYTF. For the CDR3, the DNA is TGTGCCAGCAGCTGGGACAGGACGGGCTACACCTTC.

This clonotype turned up a few times. The genes are TRBV20-1 and TRBJ2-2; D gene unclear. In germline, CDR1 is DFQATT, CDR2 SNEGSKA (reference sequence). V was pared by 1 base and J by 0 bases, with 9 bases between. The CDR3 sequence is 15 residues long. CDR3 nucleotide sequence: TGCAGTGCTAGAGCCGCGGCCTCGAACACCGGGGAGCTGTTTTTT. Protein product: CSARAAASNTGELFF.

This clonotype was detected many times. This chain joins TRBV12-3 or TRBV12-4 and TRBJ2-7; 9 nucleotides line up with TRBD2. There are 15 residues in the CDR3. The ends lost 3 bases at V and 0 bases at J; junction bases unmatched: 3. Written as DNA, the CDR3 is TGTGCCAGCAGTTTGGAGACTAGCGGCTCCTACGAGCAGTACTTC. It yields the protein CASSLETSGSYEQYF.

This clonotype has just a few counts. The rearrangement uses TRBV7-2 and TRBJ2-1; TRBD1 is a possible D gene (5 bases). Deletions cut 7 bases from V and 9 bases from J, with 10 bases between. The CDR3 sequence is 11 residues long. Germline lookup yields CDR1 SGHTA and CDR2 FQGNSA. Here the CDR3 reads CASTDQGEQFF. CDR3 nucleotides: TGTGCCAGCACCGACCAGGGTGAGCAGTTCTTC.

This clonotype has more than one count but fewer than ten. The rearrangement uses TRBV20-1 and TRBJ2-2; TRBD1 or TRBD2 may be the D gene (7 bases each). The CDR3 length is 15 residues. The germline CDR1 and CDR2 sequences are DFQATT and SNEGSKA (reference sequence). Trimming left V 0 bases short and J 6 bases short, with 14 bases between. CDR3 amino acids: CSARDISGGAGELFF. For the CDR3, the DNA is TGCAGTGCTAGAGATATCTCAGGGGGGGCCGGGGAGCTGTTTTTT.

The chain combines TRBV6-1 with TRBJ2-2; TRBD2 matches 11 bases. Germline V CDR1 and CDR2: MNHNS, SASEGT. This CDR3 is 17 amino acids long. The junction had 12 bases not matched to a gene; V was cut back by 7 bases and J by 5 bases. The CDR3 nucleotides are TGTGCCAGCACCAAGATAGCGGGAGGGCTAAGAACCGGGGAGCTGTTTTTT. Protein sequence: CASTKIAGGLRTGELFF.

This clonotype came up a few times. This rearrangement joins TRBV24-1 to TRBJ2-7; 10 bases are shared with TRBD2. The CDR3 sequence is 15 residues long. V shed 5 bases and J 2 bases; nucleotides not matched to a gene: 5. CDR1 is KGHDR and CDR2 is SFDVKD in the germline V gene. CDR3 in DNA: TGTGCCACCAGTGGTTGGACTAGCGGAACCTACGAGCAGTACTTC. This translates into CATSGWTSGTYEQYF.

This clonotype was seen at least ten times. The junction does not match germline at one end; this may be a read error. V and J are TRBV6-5 and TRBJ2-1; a weak D match, TRBD2 (6 bases). The CDR3 covers 15 residues. Germline loops: CDR1 MNHEY, CDR2 SVGAGI. CDR3 residues: CASSYGGSSYNEQFF. DNA for the CDR3: TGCGCCAGCAGCTACGGGGGTAGCTCCTACAATGAGCAGTTCTTC.

This clonotype was counted a few times. V gene TRBV7-2 combines with J gene TRBJ1-5; D is unresolved. The CDR3 covers 12 residues. CDR1 and CDR2 from the germline V gene are SGHTA and FQGNSA. V was shortened by 4 bases and J by 9 bases, with 10 bases between the two germline ends. The CDR3 here is CASSSDLRPQHF. Here the CDR3 DNA reads TGTGCCAGCAGCTCGGACCTACGGCCCCAGCATTTT.

The rearrangement joins TRBV5-6 to TRBJ2-2, with D tentatively TRBD2 (5 bases). Germline CDR1 and CDR2: SGHDT and YYEEEE. With 4 bases removed from V and 10 bases from J, the gap between germline ends came to 17 bases. CDR3 length: 14 residues. CDR3: CASSPLPLGEELFF. Here the CDR3 DNA reads TGTGCCAGCAGCCCTTTGCCTTTGGGAGAGGAGCTGTTTTTT.

This clonotype has a handful of counts. The chain joins TRBV6-2 or TRBV6-3 to TRBJ2-2; 9 nucleotides line up with TRBD2. The CDR3 runs 14 residues. With 5 bases clipped from V and 7 bases from J, the junction kept 5 bases outside the gene matches. CDR1 and CDR2 (germline): MNHEY, SVGEGT. The CDR3 sequence is CASSEREVVGELFF. CDR3 nucleotide sequence: TGTGCCAGCAGTGAGCGGGAGGTTGTCGGGGAGCTGTTTTTT.

J is TRBJ2-1 and V is TRBV13; 11 bases match TRBD2. The CDR3 is 17 residues long. Per germline, CDR1 PRHDT and CDR2 FYEKMQ (reference sequence). V trimming: 4 bases; J trimming: 0 bases; junction bases outside the gene matches: 5. The CDR3 sequence is CASSSRTSGLSYNEQFF. CDR3 nucleotides: TGTGCCAGCAGCTCCAGGACTAGCGGGCTCTCCTACAATGAGCAGTTCTTC.

The chain is built from TRBV9 and TRBJ1-1; D is uncertain. The V gene lost 4 bases and the J gene lost 4 bases, with 14 bases spanning the gap. CDR1 and CDR2 from the germline V gene are SGDLS and YYNGEE. The CDR3 contains 14 residues. This CDR3 is CASSTRAGVTEAFF. The CDR3 DNA follows: TGTGCCAGCAGCACTCGCGCCGGCGTCACTGAAGCTTTCTTT.

This chain uses TRBV3-1 with TRBJ2-1, with a possible D match to TRBD2 (6 bases). This CDR3 is built from 17 residues. Trimming took 2 bases from V and 4 from J, leaving 18 bases between them. Germline CDR1 and CDR2: LGHDT and YNNKEL (reference sequence). The CDR3 here is CASSQYGGSSTYNEQFF. DNA of the CDR3: TGTGCCAGCAGCCAATATGGAGGGAGCTCCACTTACAATGAGCAGTTCTTC.

This clonotype has more than one count but fewer than ten. The rearrangement links TRBV5-1 to TRBJ2-2; 13 bases agree with TRBD2. Germline CDR1 and CDR2: SGHRS and YFSETQ. V lost 3 bases to trimming and J lost 2 bases; unmatched junction nucleotides: 4. This CDR3 spans 17 amino acids. The CDR3 DNA is TGCGCCAGCAGCTCGGGACTAGCGGGAAGAAACACCGGGGAGCTGTTTTTT. This codes for CASSSGLAGRNTGELFF.

This rearrangement joins TRBV5-1 to TRBJ1-1, with a weak D call TRBD1 (5 bases). Germline CDR1 reads SGHRS; CDR2 reads YFSETQ. The V and J ends lost 3 bases and 1 base respectively, with 13 bases between them. This CDR3 region has 15 residues. CDR3 sequence (DNA): TGCGCCAGCAGCTCGCTAGGACACAGGAACACTGAAGCTTTCTTT. Protein sequence: CASSSLGHRNTEAFF.

This clonotype was seen only a few times. The genes are TRBV4-1 and TRBJ2-1; D remains ambiguous. V dropped 3 bases and J dropped 5 bases, with 11 bases sitting between them. CDR1 and CDR2 from the germline V gene are MGHRA and YSYEKL. The CDR3 is 14 amino acids. This CDR3 is CASSQKDSNNEQFF. The CDR3 DNA follows: TGCGCCAGCAGCCAGAAAGACTCTAACAATGAGCAGTTCTTC.

The chain is built from TRBV10-2 and TRBJ2-7, with D perhaps given as TRBD1 or TRBD2 (5 bases each). The CDR3 is 15 residues long. V lost 2 bases and J 0 bases, leaving 11 bases between the germline ends. Germline loops: CDR1 WSHSY, CDR2 SAAADI. CDR3 in DNA: TGCGCCAGCAGTGAGAGGGGACCGGGCTCCTACGAGCAGTACGTC. This sequence encodes CASSERGPGSYEQYV.

The V and J genes are TRBV24-1 and TRBJ2-3, with D maybe TRBD1 (6 bases). The CDR3 runs 18 residues. CDR1 is KGHDR and CDR2 is SFDVKD in the germline V gene. V was pared by 1 base and J by 2 bases, with 18 bases between. CDR3 nucleotides: TGTGCCACCAGTGATTTCGCGACTCAGGGGTCTAACACAGATACGCAGTATTTT. Amino acids: CATSDFATQGSNTDTQYF.